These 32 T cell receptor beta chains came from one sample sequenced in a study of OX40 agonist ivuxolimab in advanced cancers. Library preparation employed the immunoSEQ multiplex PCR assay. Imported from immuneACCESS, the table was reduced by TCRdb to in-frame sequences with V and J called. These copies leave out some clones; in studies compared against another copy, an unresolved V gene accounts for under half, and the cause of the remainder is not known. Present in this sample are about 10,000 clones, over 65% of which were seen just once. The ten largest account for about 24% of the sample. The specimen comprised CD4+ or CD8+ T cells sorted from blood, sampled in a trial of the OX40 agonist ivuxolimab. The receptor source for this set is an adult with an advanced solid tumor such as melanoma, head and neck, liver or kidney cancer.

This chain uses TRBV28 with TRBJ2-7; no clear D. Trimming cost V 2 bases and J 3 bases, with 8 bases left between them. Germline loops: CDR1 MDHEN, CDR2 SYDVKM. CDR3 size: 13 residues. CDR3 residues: CASSLNNGYEQYF. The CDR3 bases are TGTGCCAGCAGTTTAAACAACGGCTACGAGCAGTACTTC. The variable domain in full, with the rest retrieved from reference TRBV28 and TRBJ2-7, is DVKVTQSSRYLVKRTGEKVFLECVQDMDHENMFWYRQDPGLGLRLIYFSYDVKMKEKGDIPEGYSVSREKKERFSLILESASTNQTSMYLCASSLNNGYEQYFGPGTRLTVT.

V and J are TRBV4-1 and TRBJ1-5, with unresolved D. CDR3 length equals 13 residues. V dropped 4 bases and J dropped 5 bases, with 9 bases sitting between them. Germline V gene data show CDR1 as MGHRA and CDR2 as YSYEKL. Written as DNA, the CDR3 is TGCGCCAGCAGCCCCCGACTCGATCAGCCCCAGCATTTT. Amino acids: CASSPRLDQPQHF.

Here the CDR3 reads CATSSTTGGVYGYTF. CDR3 nucleotide sequence: TGTGCCACCAGCAGTACCACAGGGGGCGTCTATGGCTACACCTTC. The V and J genes are TRBV15 and TRBJ1-2; 9 nucleotides line up with TRBD1. CDR1 and CDR2 from the germline V gene are LNHNV and YYDKDF (reference sequence). J was trimmed by 4 bases and V by 3 bases; bases with no gene match: 6. The CDR3 contains 15 residues.

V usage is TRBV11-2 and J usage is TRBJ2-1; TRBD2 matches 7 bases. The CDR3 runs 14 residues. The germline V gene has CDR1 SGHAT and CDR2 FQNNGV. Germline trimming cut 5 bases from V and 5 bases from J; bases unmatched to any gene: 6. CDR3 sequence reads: CASSARTRDNEQFF. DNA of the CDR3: TGTGCCAGCAGCGCCCGGACTAGGGACAATGAGCAGTTCTTC. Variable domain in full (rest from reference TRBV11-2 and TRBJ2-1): EAGVAQSPRYKIIEKRQSVAFWCNPISGHATLYWYQQILGQGPKLLIQFQNNGVVDDSQLPKDRFSAERLKGVDSTLKIQPAKLEDSAVYLCASSARTRDNEQFFGPGTRLTVL.

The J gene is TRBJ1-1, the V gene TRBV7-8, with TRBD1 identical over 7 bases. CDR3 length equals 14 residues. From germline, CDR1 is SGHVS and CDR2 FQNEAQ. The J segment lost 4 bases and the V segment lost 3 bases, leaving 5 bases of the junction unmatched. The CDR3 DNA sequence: TGTGCCAGCAGCTTGGAGGGACAGCTCACTGAAGCTTTCTTT. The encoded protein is CASSLEGQLTEAFF.

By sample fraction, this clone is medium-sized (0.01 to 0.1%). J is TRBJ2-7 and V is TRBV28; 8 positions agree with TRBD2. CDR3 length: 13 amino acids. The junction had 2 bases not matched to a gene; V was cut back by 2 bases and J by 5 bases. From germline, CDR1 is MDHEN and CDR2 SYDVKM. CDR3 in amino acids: CASSLLAGHEQYF. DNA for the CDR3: TGTGCCAGCAGTTTACTAGCGGGCCACGAGCAGTACTTC. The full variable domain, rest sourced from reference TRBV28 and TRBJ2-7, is DVKVTQSSRYLVKRTGEKVFLECVQDMDHENMFWYRQDPGLGLRLIYFSYDVKMKEKGDIPEGYSVSREKKERFSLILESASTNQTSMYLCASSLLAGHEQYFGPGTRLTVT.

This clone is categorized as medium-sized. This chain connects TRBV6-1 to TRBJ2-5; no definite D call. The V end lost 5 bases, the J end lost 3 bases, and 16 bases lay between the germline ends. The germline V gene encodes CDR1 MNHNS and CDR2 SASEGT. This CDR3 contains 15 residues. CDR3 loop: CASSRMDPRKETQYF. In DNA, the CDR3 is TGTGCCAGCAGTAGAATGGACCCACGTAAAGAGACCCAGTACTTC.

CDR3 amino acids: CASSPRRTYNEQFF. CDR3 nucleotides: TGTGCCAGCAGCCCCCGCCGGACTTACAATGAGCAGTTCTTC. The chain uses TRBV9 and TRBJ2-1; TRBD2 might be the D (5 bases). CDR3 length: 14 amino acids. Germline V gene lookup returns CDR1 SGDLS and CDR2 YYNGEE. V lost 4 bases and J lost 4, with 12 bases in between.

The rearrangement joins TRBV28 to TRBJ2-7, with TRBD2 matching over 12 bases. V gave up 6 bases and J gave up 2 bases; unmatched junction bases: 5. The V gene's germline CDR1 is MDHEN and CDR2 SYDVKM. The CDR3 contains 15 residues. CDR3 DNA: TGTGCCAGCAGCCCCCGACTAGCGGGGGCCTACGAGCAGTACTTC. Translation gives CASSPRLAGAYEQYF.

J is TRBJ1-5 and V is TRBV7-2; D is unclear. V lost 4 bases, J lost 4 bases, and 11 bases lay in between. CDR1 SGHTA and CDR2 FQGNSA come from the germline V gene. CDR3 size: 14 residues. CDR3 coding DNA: TGTGCCAGCAGCTCCCCTAGCAGGAATCAGCCCCAGCATTTT. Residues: CASSSPSRNQPQHF.

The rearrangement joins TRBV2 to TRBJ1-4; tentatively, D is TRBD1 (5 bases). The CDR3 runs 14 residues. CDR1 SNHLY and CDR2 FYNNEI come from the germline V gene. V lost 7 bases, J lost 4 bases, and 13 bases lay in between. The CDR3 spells CASTPGRLNEKLFF. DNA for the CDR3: TGTGCCAGCACCCCGGGACGGCTTAATGAAAAACTGTTTTTT.

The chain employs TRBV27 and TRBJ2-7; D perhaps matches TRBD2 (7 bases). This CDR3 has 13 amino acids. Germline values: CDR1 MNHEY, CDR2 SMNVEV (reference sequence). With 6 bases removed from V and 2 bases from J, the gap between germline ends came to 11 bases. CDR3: CASRWEGAYEQYF. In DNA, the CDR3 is TGTGCCAGCAGGTGGGAGGGGGCCTACGAGCAGTACTTC.

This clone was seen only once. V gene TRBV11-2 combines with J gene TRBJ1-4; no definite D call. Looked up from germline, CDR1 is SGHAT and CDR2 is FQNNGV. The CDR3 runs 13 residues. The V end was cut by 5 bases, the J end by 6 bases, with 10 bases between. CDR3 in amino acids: CASSPGSYEKLFF. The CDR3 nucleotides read TGTGCCAGCAGCCCGGGCAGTTATGAAAAACTGTTTTTT. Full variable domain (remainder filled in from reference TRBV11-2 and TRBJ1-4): EAGVAQSPRYKIIEKRQSVAFWCNPISGHATLYWYQQILGQGPKLLIQFQNNGVVDDSQLPKDRFSAERLKGVDSTLKIQPAKLEDSAVYLCASSPGSYEKLFFGSGTQLSVL.

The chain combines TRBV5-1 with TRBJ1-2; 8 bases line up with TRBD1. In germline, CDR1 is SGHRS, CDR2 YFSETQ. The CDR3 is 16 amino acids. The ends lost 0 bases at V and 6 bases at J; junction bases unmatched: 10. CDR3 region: CASSLVGGTGGDGYTF. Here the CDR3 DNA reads TGCGCCAGCAGCTTGGTGGGCGGAACAGGGGGGGATGGCTACACCTTC.

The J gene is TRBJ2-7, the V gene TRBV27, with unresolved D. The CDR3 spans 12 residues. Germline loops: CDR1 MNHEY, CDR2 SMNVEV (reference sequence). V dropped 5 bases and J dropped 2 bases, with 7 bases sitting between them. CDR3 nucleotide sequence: TGTGCCAGCAGTCCAGCACCCTACGAGCAGTACTTC. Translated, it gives CASSPAPYEQYF.

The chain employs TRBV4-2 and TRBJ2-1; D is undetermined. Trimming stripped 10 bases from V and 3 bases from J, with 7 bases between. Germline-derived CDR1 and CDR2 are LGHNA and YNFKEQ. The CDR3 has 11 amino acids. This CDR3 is CATVLYNEQFF. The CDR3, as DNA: TGTGCCACCGTACTCTACAATGAGCAGTTCTTC.

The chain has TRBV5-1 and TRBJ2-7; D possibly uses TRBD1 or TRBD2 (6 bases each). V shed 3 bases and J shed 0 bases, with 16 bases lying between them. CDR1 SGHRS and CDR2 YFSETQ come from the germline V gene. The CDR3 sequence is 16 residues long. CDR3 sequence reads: CASSSGGTASSYEQYF. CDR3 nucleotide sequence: TGCGCCAGCAGCTCCGGGGGCACAGCAAGCTCCTACGAGCAGTACTTC.

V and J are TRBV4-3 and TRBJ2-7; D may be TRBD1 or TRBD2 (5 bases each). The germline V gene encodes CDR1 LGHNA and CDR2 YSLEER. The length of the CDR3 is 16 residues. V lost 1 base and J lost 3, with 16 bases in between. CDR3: CASSQAWDRENYEQYF. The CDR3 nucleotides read TGCGCCAGCAGCCAAGCGTGGGACCGGGAAAACTACGAGCAGTACTTC.

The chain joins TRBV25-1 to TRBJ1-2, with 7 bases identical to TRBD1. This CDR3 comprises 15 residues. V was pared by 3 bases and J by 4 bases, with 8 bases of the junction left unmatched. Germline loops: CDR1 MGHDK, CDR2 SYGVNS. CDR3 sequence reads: CASSDRTGGSYGYTF. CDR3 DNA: TGTGCCAGCAGTGACCGGACAGGCGGATCCTATGGCTACACCTTC.

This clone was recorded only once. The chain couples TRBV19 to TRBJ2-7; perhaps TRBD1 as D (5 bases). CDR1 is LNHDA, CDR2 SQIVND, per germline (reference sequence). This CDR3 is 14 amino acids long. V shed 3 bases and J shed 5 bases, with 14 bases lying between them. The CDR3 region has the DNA TGTGCCAGTAGTATGGGTCAGGGCATCCACGAGCAGTACTTC. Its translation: CASSMGQGIHEQYF.

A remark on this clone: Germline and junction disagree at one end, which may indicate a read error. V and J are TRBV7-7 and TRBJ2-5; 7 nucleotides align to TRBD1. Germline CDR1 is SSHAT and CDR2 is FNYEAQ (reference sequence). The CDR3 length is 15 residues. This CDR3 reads CASSPRDRVQETQYF. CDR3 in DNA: TGTGCTAGCAGCCCCCGGGACAGAGTCCAAGAGACCCAGTACTTC.

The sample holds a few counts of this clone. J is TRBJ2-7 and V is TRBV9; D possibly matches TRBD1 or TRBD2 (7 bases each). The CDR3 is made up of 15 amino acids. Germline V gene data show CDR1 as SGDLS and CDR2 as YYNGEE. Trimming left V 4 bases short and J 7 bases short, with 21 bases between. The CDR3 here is CASSPGGGPSREQYF. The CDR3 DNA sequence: TGTGCCAGCAGCCCAGGGGGGGGCCCCTCCCGAGAGCAGTACTTC.

DNA for the CDR3: TGTGCCAGCAGCTTGGGCCATGACTACGAGCAGTACTTC. Its translation is CASSLGHDYEQYF. The chain joins TRBV5-8 to TRBJ2-7; no definite D call. The CDR3 is 13 residues long. Per germline, CDR1 SGHTS and CDR2 YDEGEE. With 0 bases removed from V and 3 bases from J, the gap between germline ends came to 7 bases.

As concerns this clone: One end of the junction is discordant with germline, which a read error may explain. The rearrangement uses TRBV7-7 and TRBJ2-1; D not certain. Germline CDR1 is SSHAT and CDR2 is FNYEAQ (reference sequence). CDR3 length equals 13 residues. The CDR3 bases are TGTGCTAGCAGCTTAGACGAGAACAATGAGCAGTTCTTC. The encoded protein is CASSLDENNEQFF.

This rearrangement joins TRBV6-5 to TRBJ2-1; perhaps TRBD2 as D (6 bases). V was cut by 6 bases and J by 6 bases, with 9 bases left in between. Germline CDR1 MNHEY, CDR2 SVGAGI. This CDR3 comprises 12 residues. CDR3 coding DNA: TGTGCCAGCAGGTTTAGCGGCAATGAGCAGTTCTTC. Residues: CASRFSGNEQFF.

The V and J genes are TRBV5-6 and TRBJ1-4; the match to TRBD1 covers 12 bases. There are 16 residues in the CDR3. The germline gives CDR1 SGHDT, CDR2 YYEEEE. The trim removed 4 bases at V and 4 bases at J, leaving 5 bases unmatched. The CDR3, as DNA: TGTGCCAGCAGCCGCGGGACAGGGGGCCTTAATGAAAAACTGTTTTTT. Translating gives CASSRGTGGLNEKLFF.

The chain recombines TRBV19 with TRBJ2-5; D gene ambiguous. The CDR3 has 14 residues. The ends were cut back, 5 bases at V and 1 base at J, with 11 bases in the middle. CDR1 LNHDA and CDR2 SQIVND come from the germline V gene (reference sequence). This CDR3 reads CASSAPYSQETQYF. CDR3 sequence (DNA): TGTGCCAGTAGTGCCCCGTACAGCCAAGAGACCCAGTACTTC.

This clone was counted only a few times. The CDR3 DNA is TGTGCCAGCAGCTGGAGCCCTGAGCAGCCCCAGCATTTT. As protein: CASSWSPEQPQHF. This rearrangement joins TRBV7-6 to TRBJ1-5; D gene unclear. CDR1 is SGHVS, CDR2 FNYEAQ, per germline. V lost 4 bases to trimming and J lost 7 bases, with 11 bases between them. CDR3 length: 13 amino acids.

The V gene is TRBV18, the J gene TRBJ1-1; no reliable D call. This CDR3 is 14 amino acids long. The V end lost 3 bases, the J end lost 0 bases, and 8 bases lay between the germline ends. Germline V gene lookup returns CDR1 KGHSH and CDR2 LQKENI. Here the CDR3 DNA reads TGTGCCAGCTCACCCGGTGAAATGAACACTGAAGCTTTCTTT. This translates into CASSPGEMNTEAFF.

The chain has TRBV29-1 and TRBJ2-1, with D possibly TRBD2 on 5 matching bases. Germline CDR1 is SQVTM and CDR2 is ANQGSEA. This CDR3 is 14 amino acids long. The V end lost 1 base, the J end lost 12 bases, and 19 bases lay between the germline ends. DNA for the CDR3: TGCAGCGTTGAAGTCCCTCGCCCGGGAATAGCGCAGTTCTTC. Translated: CSVEVPRPGIAQFF.

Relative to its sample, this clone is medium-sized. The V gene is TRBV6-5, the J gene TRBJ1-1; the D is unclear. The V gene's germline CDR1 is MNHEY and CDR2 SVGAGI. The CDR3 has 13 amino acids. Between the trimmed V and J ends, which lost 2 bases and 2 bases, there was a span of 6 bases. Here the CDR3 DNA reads TGTGCCAGCAGTTACGCGGATAACACTGAAGCTTTCTTT. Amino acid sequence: CASSYADNTEAFF.

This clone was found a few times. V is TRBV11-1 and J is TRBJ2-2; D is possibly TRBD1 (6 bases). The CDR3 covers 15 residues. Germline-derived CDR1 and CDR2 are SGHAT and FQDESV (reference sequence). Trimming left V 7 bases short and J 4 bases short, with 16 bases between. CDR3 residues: CASTWPQGGTGELFF. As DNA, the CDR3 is TGTGCCAGCACCTGGCCACAGGGCGGCACCGGGGAGCTGTTTTTT.